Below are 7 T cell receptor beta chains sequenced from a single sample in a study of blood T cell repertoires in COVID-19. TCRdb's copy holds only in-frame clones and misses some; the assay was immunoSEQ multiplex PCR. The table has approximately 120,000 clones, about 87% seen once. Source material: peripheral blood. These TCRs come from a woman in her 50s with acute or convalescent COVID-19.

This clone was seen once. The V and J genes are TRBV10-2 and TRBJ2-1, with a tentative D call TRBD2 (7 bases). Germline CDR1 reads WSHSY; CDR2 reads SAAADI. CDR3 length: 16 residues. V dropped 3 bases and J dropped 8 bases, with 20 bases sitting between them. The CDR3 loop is CASSDVGGGPLYEQFF. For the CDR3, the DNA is TGCGCCAGCAGTGACGTCGGCGGGGGCCCCTTGTATGAGCAGTTCTTC.

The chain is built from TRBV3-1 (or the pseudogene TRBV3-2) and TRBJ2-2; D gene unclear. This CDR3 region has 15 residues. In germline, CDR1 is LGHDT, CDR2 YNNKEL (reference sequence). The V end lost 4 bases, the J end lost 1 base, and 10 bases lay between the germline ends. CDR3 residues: CASSLAVLNTGELFF. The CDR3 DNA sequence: TGTGCCAGCAGCCTGGCTGTCCTGAACACCGGGGAGCTGTTTTTT.

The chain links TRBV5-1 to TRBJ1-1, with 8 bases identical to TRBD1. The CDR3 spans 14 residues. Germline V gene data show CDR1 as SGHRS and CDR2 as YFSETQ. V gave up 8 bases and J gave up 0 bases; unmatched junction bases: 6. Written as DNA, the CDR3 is TGCGCCAGTACTAACAGGGGGGTGAACACTGAAGCTTTCTTT. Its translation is CASTNRGVNTEAFF.

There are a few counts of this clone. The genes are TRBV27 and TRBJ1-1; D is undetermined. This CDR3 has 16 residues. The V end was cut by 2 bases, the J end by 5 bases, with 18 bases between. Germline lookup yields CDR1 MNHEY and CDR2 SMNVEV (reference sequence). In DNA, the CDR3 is TGTGCCAGCAGTTTACACCCGACACGAACGGGGACTGAAGCTTTCTTT. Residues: CASSLHPTRTGTEAFF.

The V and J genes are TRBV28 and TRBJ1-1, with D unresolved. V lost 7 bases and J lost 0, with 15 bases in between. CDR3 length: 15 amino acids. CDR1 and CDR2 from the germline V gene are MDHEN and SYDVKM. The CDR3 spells CASTPAPGLNTEAFF. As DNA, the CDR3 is TGTGCCAGCACTCCAGCCCCGGGGTTGAACACTGAAGCTTTCTTT.

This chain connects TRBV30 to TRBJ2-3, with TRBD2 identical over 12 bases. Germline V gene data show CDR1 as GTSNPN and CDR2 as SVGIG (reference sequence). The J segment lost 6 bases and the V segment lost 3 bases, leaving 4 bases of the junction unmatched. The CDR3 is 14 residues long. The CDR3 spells CAWRTSGGGDTQYF. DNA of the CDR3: TGTGCCTGGAGGACTAGCGGGGGAGGGGATACGCAGTATTTT.

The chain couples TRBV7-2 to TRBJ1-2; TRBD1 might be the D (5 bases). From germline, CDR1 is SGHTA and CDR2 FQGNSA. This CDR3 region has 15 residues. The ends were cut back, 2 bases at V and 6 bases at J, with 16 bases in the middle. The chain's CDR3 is CASSLWVEGRNGYTF. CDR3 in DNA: TGTGCCAGCAGCTTATGGGTGGAGGGGAGGAATGGCTACACCTTC. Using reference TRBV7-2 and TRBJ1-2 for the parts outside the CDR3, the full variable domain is GAGVSQSPSNKVTEKGKDVELRCDPISGHTALYWYRQSLGQGLEFLIYFQGNSAPDKSGLPSDRFSAERTGGSVSTLTIQRTQQEDSAVYLCASSLWVEGRNGYTFGSGTRLTVV.